Listed below are T cell receptor beta chains from one sample, sequenced in a study of CD8+ T cells in alopecia areata. TCRdb's copy holds only in-frame clones and misses some; the assay was immunoSEQ multiplex PCR. Of some 170,000 clones in the sample, around 71% were seen once. The starting material was CD8+ T cells sorted from blood, obtained at week 0. These receptors all stem from a human donor with alopecia areata. Both conserved end residues are part of each CDR3. The D gene is left open where the match is weak. Some rows mark clone size as missing; the rest say once, few, many or name a class of expanded clone.

length,size,J,V,D,DNA,CDR3
14,few,TRBJ2-2,TRBV29-1,TRBD2,TGCAGCGTTGAAGAGGGGCGGGGGTCCGGGGAGCTGTTTTTT,CSVEEGRGSGELFF
15,few,TRBJ2-7,TRBV29-1,TRBD1,TGCAGCGTCTCGGGGTCGGACAGGGCCCCCTACGAGCAGTACTTC,CSVSGSDRAPYEQYF
14,NA,TRBJ2-3,TRBV5-4,TRBD2,TGTGCCAGCAGCTCGGGTAGCGGGGCTCCTCACCTGCTATTT,CASSSGSGAPHLLF
17,few,TRBJ2-7,TRBV6-1,TRBD1,TGTGCCAGCAGTGAAACCGGGTGGACAGGGGGAGCCTACGAGCAGTACTTC,CASSETGWTGGAYEQYF
15,NA,TRBJ2-2,TRBV7-2,TRBD2,TGTGCCAGCAGCTTAAGCGGGGCTCCGGGCGGGGAGCTGTTTTTT,CASSLSGAPGGELFF
14,NA,TRBJ1-2,TRBV25-1,NA,TGTGCCAGCAGTCATCCAGGGAACTATGGGGGCTACACCTTC,CASSHPGNYGGYTF
12,NA,TRBJ2-1,TRBV27,NA,TGTGCCAGCAGTTTATTACCCAATGAGCAGTTCTTC,CASSLLPNEQFF
17,NA,TRBJ2-2,TRBV9,TRBD2,TGTGCCAGCAGCGGAGTCTCGTCTAGCGGGGGGTCGGAGGAGCTGTTTTTT,CASSGVSSSGGSEELFF
15,NA,TRBJ1-1,TRBV4-1,TRBD1,TGCGCCAGCAGCCACGGACAGGGGAGAGACACTGAAGCTTTCTTT,CASSHGQGRDTEAFF
14,NA,TRBJ1-2,TRBV7-9,TRBD1,TGTGCCAGCAGCTTAGGGACAGGCCCCTATGGCTACACCTTC,CASSLGTGPYGYTF
15,NA,TRBJ1-1,TRBV4-1,NA,TGCGCCAGCAGCCAAGTCGGGACACAGAACACTGAAGCTTTCTTT,CASSQVGTQNTEAFF
13,NA,TRBJ1-5,TRBV5-6,TRBD1,TGTGCCAGCGGACAGGGCCCCAATCAGCCCCAGCATTTT,CASGQGPNQPQHF
16,NA,TRBJ2-7,TRBV13,TRBD1,TGTGCCAGCAGCCAAGCGAGGACAGGCCTAAACTACGAGCAGTACTTC,CASSQARTGLNYEQYF
11,NA,TRBJ1-1,TRBV30,NA,TGTGCCTGGACGACCCTAGCTGAAGCTTTCTTT,CAWTTLAEAFF
16,NA,TRBJ2-1,TRBV13,NA,TGTGCCACCTCCCTCGGGGGTACGACCACCTACAATGAGCAGTTCTTC,CATSLGGTTTYNEQFF
15,NA,TRBJ1-6,TRBV13,TRBD1,TGTGCCAGCAGCATGTCCGGGACAGGGGGGTCGGCCCTCCACTTT,CASSMSGTGGSALHF
11,NA,TRBJ1-4,TRBV30,NA,TGTGCCTGGAGTGTGGATGAAAAACTGTTTTTT,CAWSVDEKLFF
13,NA,TRBJ1-2,TRBV5-1,TRBD1,TGCGCCAGCACCGGGGACAGGGGGCATGGCTACACCTTC,CASTGDRGHGYTF